This TCR beta chain was identified during a study of neurological immune-mediated disorders. Study results and caveats: Healthy controls had more TCR clonal expansion than multiple sclerosis, which showed the least, whereas HTLV-1-associated myelopathy showed the most.

This clonotype was counted many times. Antigen unknown. TCRdb re-called the 5' RACE reads with MiXCR, one entry per CDR3 protein. The profile covers tens of thousands of distinct CDR3 sequences, with just over 2.5% appearing a single time and 1.1% taken by the ten largest. The junction had 8 bases not matched to a gene; V was cut back by 7 bases and J by 9 bases. Germline V gene lookup returns CDR1 SGHAT and CDR2 FQNNGV. The CDR3 sequence is 13 residues long. The V gene is TRBV11-2, the J gene TRBJ1-2; 10 positions agree with TRBD1. The clonotype was recovered from a woman between 25 and 40 years old with multiple sclerosis. The specimen was PBMCs. CDR3 nucleotides: TGTGCCAGCAATTTGGGACAGGGGCGCCGCTACACCTTC. Its translation is CASNLGQGRRYTF.